This T cell receptor beta chain was sequenced in a study of shared clonotypes between healthy human individuals. Study-wide points: Generation probabilities of non-shared clonotypes were lower (relative to those shared by all four donors). Naive subsets generally exceeded memory subsets in estimated richness.

Clones were sequenced by immunoSEQ multiplex PCR, and TCRdb holds only the in-frame ones, with some missing. The sample has over 850,000 clones; around 78% are singletons. Each of the donors was a healthy adult who was HIV-negative and had not had a recent acute infection or vaccination. All the donors were Caucasian adults who lived in Nashville, Tennessee. On this clone itself: The antigen remains unidentified.

The CDR3 consists of 11 residues. The germline V gene has CDR1 MGHDK and CDR2 SYGVNS. Between the trimmed V and J ends, which lost 3 bases and 7 bases, there was a span of 4 bases. The clonotype was recovered from a man younger than 35 in good health. Some clones in this sample may be carry-over from other donors' samples. The specimen sequenced was memory CD4+ T cells from PBMCs. Subset indicated: CD45RA-negative fraction. The chain combines TRBV25-1 with TRBJ2-1; D not certain. This CDR3 is CASSEANEQFF. The CDR3 nucleotides are TGTGCCAGCAGTGAGGCGAATGAGCAGTTCTTC.